This entry lists 32 T cell receptor beta chains sequenced from one sample in a study of Graves' ophthalmopathy and Graves' hyperthyroidism. Amplification from RNA transcripts yielded the TCR beta CDR3 regions. The library came from an HTBI-primed first-round RT-PCR and a second-round multiplex PCR. MiXCR, run by TCRdb on the multiplex PCR reads, gives a single entry per CDR3 protein. Here the sample spans 500,000 to 600,000 distinct CDR3 sequences, under 45% being singletons. Sequenced: peripheral blood or thyroid tissue (not recorded which). All receptors come from an adult man with Graves' hyperthyroidism.

Ten or more counts support this clonotype. The chain combines TRBV6-5 with TRBJ1-2; possible D gene TRBD1, 6 bases. Germline loops: CDR1 MNHEY, CDR2 SVGAGI. The CDR3 contains 15 residues. Deletions cut 6 bases from V and 2 bases from J, with 16 bases between. In DNA, the CDR3 is TGTGCCAGCAGAAGCGCCGGACAGCTCAACTATGGCTACACCTTC. It specifies CASRSAGQLNYGYTF.

Note on this clonotype: The CDR3 does not close with the conserved phenylalanine or tryptophan, likely indicating a read error. The V gene is TRBV27, the J gene TRBJ1-5, with unresolved D. Per germline, CDR1 MNHEY and CDR2 SMNVEV (reference sequence). V was pared by 3 bases and J by 0 bases, with 6 bases between. The CDR3 contains 14 residues. The CDR3 loop reads CASSFVYSNQPQHL. CDR3 sequence (DNA): TGTGCCAGCAGTTTTGTATATAGCAATCAGCCCCAGCATCTT.

The V and J genes are TRBV7-2 and TRBJ2-3; possibly TRBD1 for D (6 bases). The CDR3 has 14 amino acids. Trimming took off 6 bases at V and 7 bases at J, with 17 bases between the two ends. Germline V gene data show CDR1 as SGHTA and CDR2 as FQGNSA. The CDR3 is CASSLQGFQNTQYF. As DNA, the CDR3 is TGTGCCAGCAGTTTACAGGGCTTCCAAAATACGCAGTATTTT.

This clonotype was counted ten times or more. The chain carries TRBV19 and TRBJ1-5; D not certain. Germline V lookup: CDR1 LNHDA, CDR2 SQIVND (reference sequence). Trimming removed 3 bases from V and 11 bases from J, with 14 bases in between. CDR3 length: 13 residues. The CDR3 DNA reads as TGTGCCAGTAGTATCAGCGGGTTTAAGTCCCAGCATTTT. It is translated as CASSISGFKSQHF.

The chain carries TRBV7-2 and TRBJ2-2, with D possibly TRBD1 on 6 matching bases. Per the germline V gene, CDR1 is SGHTA and CDR2 is FQGNSA. The CDR3 runs to 17 residues. V shed 5 bases and J shed 4 bases, with 20 bases lying between them. The CDR3 protein is CASSRLPGRGGTGELFF. As DNA, the CDR3 is TGTGCCAGCAGCAGACTGCCCGGACGAGGGGGCACCGGGGAGCTGTTTTTT.

This rearrangement joins TRBV7-6 to TRBJ2-7; the D gene could be TRBD1 or TRBD2 (5 bases each). The CDR3 loop spans 13 amino acids. From germline, CDR1 is SGHVS and CDR2 FNYEAQ. Trimming shortened V by 4 bases and J by 7 bases, and 14 bases separated the two germline ends. The CDR3 region is CASSWGYAGEQYF. The CDR3, as DNA: TGTGCCAGCAGCTGGGGGTATGCCGGGGAGCAGTACTTC.

The chain employs TRBV10-1 and TRBJ2-3; 9 bases are a match to TRBD2. The CDR3 runs 16 residues. J gave up 6 bases and V 3 bases, and 10 bases lay outside the gene matches. Germline V gene lookup returns CDR1 WNHNN and CDR2 SYGVQD (reference sequence). Here the CDR3 reads CASSDSSGNNFDTQYF. Here the CDR3 DNA reads TGCGCCAGCAGTGATTCTAGCGGGAATAATTTTGATACGCAGTATTTT.

The rearrangement joins TRBV12-3 or TRBV12-4 to TRBJ2-5, with D possibly being TRBD1 or TRBD2 (5 bases each). The CDR3 has 14 amino acids. V gave up 6 bases and J gave up 9 bases, with 20 bases separating them. The chain's CDR3 is CASSGGGDQAAQYF. The CDR3 DNA sequence: TGTGCCAGCAGCGGCGGTGGGGACCAAGCGGCCCAGTACTTC.

Ten or more counts support this clonotype. The chain joins TRBV7-9 to TRBJ1-5, with unresolved D. CDR3 size: 15 residues. Trimming took 3 bases from V and 2 from J, leaving 11 bases between them. CDR1 SEHNR and CDR2 FQNEAQ come from the germline V gene (reference sequence). CDR3 loop: CASSLNGRGNQPQHF. As DNA, the CDR3 is TGTGCCAGCAGCTTGAACGGGAGGGGCAATCAGCCCCAGCATTTT.

This rearrangement joins TRBV20-1 to TRBJ2-3; D not certain. The germline CDR1 and CDR2 sequences are DFQATT and SNEGSKA (reference sequence). The CDR3 totals 12 residues. Trimming removed 5 bases at V and 0 bases at J, with 6 bases between. CDR3 region: CSAALSTDTQYF. The CDR3, as DNA: TGCAGTGCTGCACTTAGCACAGATACGCAGTATTTT.

This sequence joins TRBV29-1 and TRBJ2-5; D tentatively reads TRBD1 or TRBD2 (5 bases each). The CDR3 extends over 12 amino acids. CDR1 and CDR2 from the germline V gene are SQVTM and ANQGSEA. The germline V and J ends were trimmed by 5 bases and 5 bases, with 12 bases remaining between them. This CDR3 is CSVSTGAETQYF. Written as DNA, the CDR3 is TGCAGCGTTAGTACCGGGGCCGAGACCCAGTACTTC.

The chain couples TRBV7-3 to TRBJ1-2; a possible D gene is TRBD1 (5 bases). The length of the CDR3 is 14 residues. Between the trimmed V and J ends, which lost 5 bases and 2 bases, there was a span of 12 bases. Germline CDR1 SGHTA, CDR2 FQGTGA. The CDR3 here is CASSRDWGNYGYTF. DNA for the CDR3: TGTGCCAGCAGCCGAGACTGGGGGAACTATGGCTACACCTTC.

Ten or more counts support this clonotype. The chain employs TRBV6-5 and TRBJ2-5, with 7 bases matching TRBD1. The CDR3 extends over 14 amino acids. Germline V gene data show CDR1 as MNHEY and CDR2 as SVGAGI. Unmatched junction bases numbered 9, after V lost 6 bases and J lost 5 bases. CDR3 loop: CASSDRAAIETQYF. The DNA of the CDR3 is TGTGCCAGCAGCGACAGGGCAGCAATTGAGACCCAGTACTTC.

V is TRBV2 and J is TRBJ2-7; possibly TRBD2 for D (5 bases). This CDR3 is 13 amino acids long. Germline-derived CDR1 and CDR2 are SNHLY and FYNNEI. The CDR3 reads CTWSPQRGNEQYF. The CDR3 DNA is TGTACCTGGAGCCCCCAGCGAGGGAACGAGCAGTACTTC.

This clonotype was detected ten times or more. This chain connects TRBV7-6 to TRBJ2-2; the match to TRBD2 covers 12 bases. Germline values: CDR1 SGHVS, CDR2 FNYEAQ. The CDR3 length is 15 residues. The ends lost 5 bases at V and 4 bases at J; junction bases unmatched: 2. The DNA for the CDR3 is TGTGCCAGCAGCATACTAGCGGGAGGCACCGGGGAGCTGTTTTTT. This translates into CASSILAGGTGELFF.

The V and J genes are TRBV29-1 and TRBJ2-5; D is perhaps TRBD1 (5 bases). The germline V and J ends were trimmed by 8 bases and 4 bases, with 14 bases remaining between them. This CDR3 is built from 12 residues. Germline lookup yields CDR1 SQVTM and CDR2 ANQGSEA. CDR3 bases: TGCAGCTTAGGCAGGGTGAGAGAGACCCAGTACTTC. Residues: CSLGRVRETQYF.

About this clonotype itself: One end of the junction varies from germline; a read error may be responsible. This chain connects TRBV19 to TRBJ1-1, with 7 bases matching TRBD1. This CDR3 has 14 amino acids. The germline CDR1 and CDR2 sequences are LNHDA and SQIVND (reference sequence). CDR3 protein: CASTKGTESTEAFF. CDR3 DNA: TGCGCCAGTACCAAAGGGACAGAGAGCACTGAAGCTTTCTTT.

The chain joins TRBV6-9 to TRBJ1-5, with D uncertain. The CDR3 is 19 amino acids. Germline CDR1 is MNHGY and CDR2 is SVAAGI. Trimming took off 5 bases at V and 2 bases at J, with 25 bases between the two ends. The CDR3 coding sequence is TGTGCCAGCAGTGATCTGACGGGCGGAGGTATTTCCCGCAATCAGCCCCAGCATTTT. This sequence encodes CASSDLTGGGISRNQPQHF.

There are many counts of this clonotype. The chain is built from TRBV6-1 and TRBJ1-6; the D is unclear. This CDR3 region has 15 residues. V shed 5 bases and J shed 7 bases, with 15 bases lying between them. Germline CDR1 reads MNHNS; CDR2 reads SASEGT. In DNA, the CDR3 is TGTGCCAGCAGTCTTGGACTATCAACCAATTCACCCCTCCACTTT. Translation gives CASSLGLSTNSPLHF.

This clonotype showed up many times. This chain uses TRBV20-1 with TRBJ2-7; the D is unclear. This CDR3 spans 13 amino acids. CDR1 and CDR2 (germline): DFQATT, SNEGSKA (reference sequence). V lost 3 bases, J lost 3 bases, and 12 bases lay in between. The CDR3 region has the DNA TGCAGTGCTAGTCCCCTCAACTACTACGAGCAGTACTTC. Protein product: CSASPLNYYEQYF.

This clonotype was seen repeatedly, ten times or more. The rearrangement uses TRBV6-5 and TRBJ2-7; D gene ambiguous. CDR1 and CDR2 (germline): MNHEY, SVGAGI. This CDR3 comprises 15 residues. V was pared by 5 bases and J by 0 bases, with 14 bases between. The CDR3 nucleotides read TGTGCCAGCAGTCCCAGACATGCCCCCTCCTACGAGCAGTACTTC. This encodes CASSPRHAPSYEQYF.

On this clonotype: Relative to the germline gene, one junction end is altered; a read error may explain this. V is TRBV10-2 and J is TRBJ1-2; 9 nucleotides agree with TRBD1. Germline V gene lookup returns CDR1 WSHSY and CDR2 SAAADI. The CDR3 extends over 11 amino acids. CDR3 residues: CASSGTGTLVF. CDR3 bases: TGTGCCAGCAGTGGGACAGGGACCCTCGTCTTC.

In the case of this clonotype: The junction differs from germline at one of its ends, possibly a read error. The genes are TRBV7-9 and TRBJ2-7, with D possibly matching TRBD2 (6 bases). The CDR3 has 16 amino acids. The V gene's germline CDR1 is SEHNR and CDR2 FQNEAQ (reference sequence). The CDR3 bases are TGCGCCAGCAGCCCTGGGGTAGGGCAGGGCAGCGGGGAGCAGTACTTC. Amino acid sequence: CASSPGVGQGSGEQYF.

The CDR3 DNA is TGTGCCACCAGTGACAGAAACACCATATATTTT. Its translation: CATSDRNTIYF. The chain is built from TRBV24-1 and TRBJ1-3; D not certain. The CDR3 is made up of 11 amino acids. Germline assignment: CDR1 KGHDR and CDR2 SFDVKD. Trimming removed 4 bases from V and 5 bases from J, with 2 bases in between.

This clonotype was detected a few times. Given a much more abundant clone one base away, this may be a read error. The V and J genes are TRBV2 and TRBJ1-5; D is uncertain. The V and J ends lost 5 bases and 0 bases respectively, with 8 bases between them. CDR1 is SNHLY, CDR2 FYNNEI, per germline. The CDR3 has 14 amino acids. The CDR3 reads CASSPDGSNQPQHF. DNA for the CDR3: TGTGCCAGCAGTCCGGACGGTAGCAATCAGCCCCAGCATTTT.

This clonotype occurred a few times. This chain joins TRBV12-3 or TRBV12-4 and TRBJ2-7, with a tentative D call TRBD2 (5 bases). The CDR3 runs 14 residues. V gave up 3 bases and J gave up 2 bases, with 11 bases separating them. This CDR3 reads CASSFLGLPYEQYF. Here the CDR3 DNA reads TGTGCCAGCAGTTTTTTAGGACTCCCCTACGAGCAGTACTTC.

Comment on this clonotype: Since a much larger clone is just one base distant, this may be a read error. The chain carries TRBV2 and TRBJ2-7; 9 bases are shared with TRBD1. The V and J ends lost 5 bases and 3 bases, in that order; junction bases with no gene match: 2. Germline lookup yields CDR1 SNHLY and CDR2 FYNNEI. This CDR3 spans 13 amino acids. The CDR3 sequence is CASSKTGGYEQYF. In nucleotides, the CDR3 is TGTGCCAGCAGTAAGACAGGGGGCTACGAGCAGTACTTC.

The chain recombines TRBV19 with TRBJ1-2, with 10 positions matching TRBD1. CDR1 is LNHDA and CDR2 is SQIVND in the germline V gene (reference sequence). This CDR3 is built from 16 residues. The V segment lost 9 bases and the J segment 4 bases; nucleotides outside the gene matches: 14. The CDR3 sequence: CASRSKTTGGGYGYTF. Written as DNA, the CDR3 is TGTGCCAGCAGATCTAAAACGACAGGGGGCGGCTATGGCTACACCTTC. The whole variable domain, filled in from reference TRBV19 and TRBJ1-2, reads DGGITQSPKYLFRKEGQNVTLSCEQNLNHDAMYWYRQDPGQGLRLIYYSQIVNDFQKGDIAEGYSVSREKKESFPLTVTSAQKNPTAFYLCASRSKTTGGGYGYTFGSGTRLTVV.

A few counts support this clonotype. The chain uses TRBV27 and TRBJ2-7; perhaps TRBD2 as D (5 bases). V was trimmed by 3 bases and J by 1 base, leaving 10 bases between them. This CDR3 has 14 amino acids. Germline-derived CDR1 and CDR2 are MNHEY and SMNVEV (reference sequence). CDR3 sequence reads: CASSLARESYEQYF. The CDR3 DNA reads TGTGCCAGCAGTTTGGCACGGGAATCCTACGAGCAGTACTTC.

The rearrangement joins TRBV2 to TRBJ1-5, with a tentative D call TRBD1 (5 bases). V dropped 6 bases and J dropped 16 bases, with 19 bases sitting between them. The CDR3 totals 12 residues. Germline V gene data show CDR1 as SNHLY and CDR2 as FYNNEI. The CDR3 loop reads CASSRAGGSPHF. CDR3 sequence (DNA): TGTGCCAGCAGCCGGGCGGGGGGGTCCCCTCATTTT.

This clonotype has at least ten counts. The rearrangement uses TRBV6-6 and TRBJ1-1, with 9 bases matching TRBD1. The CDR3 is 13 residues long. V dropped 2 bases and J dropped 8; count of bases not matched to a gene: 3. Germline values: CDR1 MNHNY, CDR2 SVGAGI (reference sequence). CDR3 protein: CASSYPQGAEAFF. In DNA form, the CDR3 reads TGTGCCAGCAGTTACCCACAGGGGGCAGAAGCTTTCTTT.

The chain couples TRBV2 to TRBJ2-6; no clear D gene. CDR3 length: 13 residues. The germline gives CDR1 SNHLY, CDR2 FYNNEI. Trimming left V 7 bases short and J 4 bases short, with 8 bases between. CDR3 in DNA: TGTGCCAGCAATAACTTCGGGGCCAACGTCCTGACTTTC. This encodes CASNNFGANVLTF. The full variable domain, its missing parts supplied by reference TRBV2 and TRBJ2-6, is EPEVTQTPSHQVTQMGQEVILRCVPISNHLYFYWYRQILGQKVEFLVSFYNNEISEKSEIFDDQFSVERPDGSNFTLKIRSTKLEDSAMYFCASNNFGANVLTFGAGSRLTVL.